The 25 T cell receptor beta chains below all came from one sample that was sequenced in a study of blood T cell repertoires in COVID-19. Using immunoSEQ multiplex PCR, the repertoire was profiled, and TCRdb retains in-frame clones only, with some absent. Of under 250,000 clones listed, about 83% were seen once; the top ten hold roughly 8.7%. Sequenced: peripheral blood. These receptors were taken from a man aged 35 to 55 with active or convalescent COVID-19.

The rearrangement joins TRBV29-1 to TRBJ2-2, with a tentative D call TRBD2 (7 bases). In germline, CDR1 is SQVTM, CDR2 ANQGSEA. CDR3 length equals 16 residues. Between the trimmed V and J ends, which lost 6 bases and 2 bases, there was a span of 19 bases. The CDR3 is CSVQDGGHFNTGELFF. Here the CDR3 DNA reads TGCAGCGTCCAGGACGGGGGGCATTTTAACACCGGGGAGCTGTTTTTT.

The gene calls are TRBV11-3 and TRBJ2-7, with D possibly TRBD1 on 6 matching bases. The CDR3 loop spans 16 amino acids. Germline V gene data show CDR1 as SGHNT and CDR2 as YENEEA. Deletions cut 5 bases from V and 4 bases from J, with 21 bases between. The CDR3 sequence: CASSQNLNTRGYEQYF. Here the CDR3 DNA reads TGTGCCAGCAGCCAAAACCTTAATACGAGGGGGTACGAGCAGTACTTC.

V and J are TRBV7-8 and TRBJ1-6; the match to TRBD1 covers 11 bases. The CDR3 is 20 residues long. V gave up 7 bases and J gave up 2 bases; unmatched junction bases: 16. Looked up from germline, CDR1 is SGHVS and CDR2 is FQNEAQ. CDR3 DNA: TGTGCCAGCACCCGACCACTTGGACAGGGGGCAGAAACCTATAATTCACCCCTCCACTTT. Its translation: CASTRPLGQGAETYNSPLHF.

The chain recombines TRBV30 with TRBJ1-4; the match to TRBD1 covers 10 bases. The trim removed 2 bases at V and 5 bases at J, leaving 2 bases unmatched. The germline CDR1 and CDR2 sequences are GTSNPN and SVGIG (reference sequence). The CDR3 loop spans 14 amino acids. This CDR3 reads CAWSKGQGNEKLFF. CDR3 DNA sequence: TGTGCCTGGAGTAAGGGACAGGGGAATGAAAAACTGTTTTTT. The full variable domain, completed using reference TRBV30 and TRBJ1-4, is SQTIHQWPATLVQPVGSPLSLECTVEGTSNPNLYWYRQAAGRGLQLLFYSVGIGQISSEVPQNLSASRPQDRQFILSSKKLLLSDSGFYLCAWSKGQGNEKLFFGSGTQLSVL.

The chain uses TRBV19 and TRBJ1-1, with D perhaps TRBD1 (6 bases). This CDR3 has 13 amino acids. Trimming pared 7 bases from V and 4 bases from J, leaving 13 bases between. Germline assignment: CDR1 LNHDA and CDR2 SQIVND (reference sequence). The DNA of the CDR3 is TGTGCCAGTATTTTTGGGGGCGCCACTGAAGCTTTCTTT. This codes for CASIFGGATEAFF.

DNA for the CDR3: TGTGCCAGTAGTCCAGGGCCCGATTATCAGCCCCAGCATTTT. Translated: CASSPGPDYQPQHF. This chain connects TRBV19 to TRBJ1-5, with D tentatively TRBD1 (5 bases). The CDR3 totals 14 residues. Germline V gives CDR1 LNHDA, CDR2 SQIVND (reference sequence). V lost 5 bases to trimming and J lost 5 bases, with 13 bases between them.

The rearrangement joins TRBV18 to TRBJ2-5; the D is unclear. V dropped 3 bases and J dropped 5 bases, with 7 bases sitting between them. From germline, CDR1 is KGHSH and CDR2 LQKENI. The length of the CDR3 is 12 residues. The CDR3 bases are TGTGCCAGCTCACCGTCGAGTGAGACCCAGTACTTC. Translated: CASSPSSETQYF.

The rearrangement joins TRBV5-1 to TRBJ2-1; 7 bases are shared with TRBD2. Germline values: CDR1 SGHRS, CDR2 YFSETQ. V shed 4 bases, J shed 6 bases, and the junction held 4 bases outside the gene matches. CDR3 size: 13 residues. As DNA, the CDR3 is TGCGCCAGCAGCATCGGGACTACCAATGAGCAGTTCTTC. Translated: CASSIGTTNEQFF.

This clone was seen more than once but under ten times. The chain links TRBV6-4 to TRBJ1-5; D gene ambiguous. V was clipped by 0 bases and J by 0 bases, with 9 bases between them. The CDR3 loop spans 16 amino acids. Germline V gene lookup returns CDR1 MRHNA and CDR2 SNTAGT. The CDR3 protein is CASSDSRAFSNQPQHF. The CDR3, as DNA: TGTGCCAGCAGTGACTCTCGAGCTTTTAGCAATCAGCCCCAGCATTTT.

This clone was picked up one time. V is TRBV6-5 and J is TRBJ1-6; TRBD1 matches at 9 bases. The V gene end was trimmed by 4 bases and the J gene end by 0 bases; junction bases not matched to a gene: 1. CDR3 length equals 16 residues. From germline, CDR1 is MNHEY and CDR2 SVGAGI. The CDR3 DNA reads as TGTGCCAGCAGTTGGGACAGGGTCTCCTATAATTCACCCCTCCACTTT. It encodes CASSWDRVSYNSPLHF.

The J gene is TRBJ1-5, the V gene TRBV2, with 8 bases aligning to TRBD1. The germline CDR1 and CDR2 sequences are SNHLY and FYNNEI. Trimming removed 8 bases from V and 4 bases from J; junction bases left unmatched: 7. CDR3 length equals 14 residues. The CDR3 DNA reads as TGTGCCAGCCAGGGGGCGGTTTATAATCAGCCCCAGCATTTT. Encoded protein: CASQGAVYNQPQHF.

V is TRBV10-3 and J is TRBJ1-1; D uncertain. CDR3 size: 13 residues. Germline assignment: CDR1 ENHRY and CDR2 SYGVKD. Trimming removed 8 bases at V and 4 bases at J, with 14 bases between. For the CDR3, the DNA is TGTGCCATCCTGGGCGGTCGGGGCACTGAAGCTTTCTTT. It specifies CAILGGRGTEAFF.

The chain is built from TRBV18 and TRBJ1-6, with 9 bases identical to TRBD1. With V trimmed by 3 bases and J by 2 bases, 2 bases remained unmatched. Germline V gives CDR1 KGHSH, CDR2 LQKENI. The CDR3 sequence is 16 residues long. The CDR3 DNA is TGTGCCAGCTCACCGGACAGGGGAGCCTATAATTCACCCCTCCACTTT. Translation gives CASSPDRGAYNSPLHF.

The gene calls are TRBV12-3 or TRBV12-4 and TRBJ1-2; TRBD1 agrees at 7 bases. CDR3 length: 13 amino acids. V trimming: 4 bases; J trimming: 3 bases; junction bases outside the gene matches: 2. The CDR3 loop reads CASSSTGHYGYTF. The DNA for the CDR3 is TGTGCCAGCAGTTCGACAGGGCACTATGGCTACACCTTC.

The rearrangement joins TRBV9 to TRBJ2-3, with D possibly TRBD2 on 5 matching bases. Per the germline V gene, CDR1 is SGDLS and CDR2 is YYNGEE. This CDR3 comprises 15 residues. With 0 bases removed from V and 4 bases from J, the gap between germline ends came to 12 bases. Here the CDR3 reads CASSVGAEVADTQYF. The CDR3 region has the DNA TGTGCCAGCAGCGTAGGGGCGGAGGTCGCAGATACGCAGTATTTT.

The chain couples TRBV6-5 to TRBJ2-3; 11 bases are a match to TRBD2. CDR3 size: 15 residues. Germline CDR1 MNHEY, CDR2 SVGAGI. J gave up 0 bases and V 6 bases, and 2 bases lay outside the gene matches. The CDR3, as DNA: TGTGCCAGCAGCCTAGCGGGAGGAAGCACAGATACGCAGTATTTT. It is translated as CASSLAGGSTDTQYF.

V and J are TRBV14 and TRBJ2-1; TRBD1 is a possible D gene (6 bases). Germline CDR1 and CDR2: SGHDN and FVKESK. Trimming removed 6 bases from V and 5 bases from J, with 23 bases in between. The CDR3 has 17 residues. The CDR3 DNA reads TGTGCCAGCAGTTCTAATCAGGGGTTAGGGTACGACAATGAGCAGTTCTTC. This encodes CASSSNQGLGYDNEQFF.

The gene calls are TRBV7-6 and TRBJ2-2; the match to TRBD2 covers 7 bases. CDR1 and CDR2 (germline): SGHVS, FNYEAQ. The CDR3 is 17 residues long. The V segment lost 4 bases and the J segment 2 bases; nucleotides outside the gene matches: 10. The CDR3 DNA follows: TGTGCCAGCAGCTCCCCGGGGGGATCCCCCAACACCGGGGAGCTGTTTTTT. Its protein product is CASSSPGGSPNTGELFF.

The rearrangement joins TRBV3-1 (or the pseudogene TRBV3-2) to TRBJ1-2; D is undetermined. Germline CDR1 is LGHDT and CDR2 is YNNKEL (reference sequence). The CDR3 is 13 amino acids. The V gene lost 0 bases and the J gene lost 8 bases, with 10 bases spanning the gap. This CDR3 reads CASSQDPAAGYTF. The CDR3, as DNA: TGTGCCAGCAGCCAAGACCCCGCGGCGGGCTACACCTTC.

The chain is built from TRBV3-1 (or the pseudogene TRBV3-2) and TRBJ1-3; tentatively, D is TRBD1 (5 bases). CDR1 and CDR2 (germline): LGHDT, YNNKEL (reference sequence). Trimming left V 0 bases short and J 3 bases short, with 12 bases between. The CDR3 consists of 16 residues. CDR3 sequence (DNA): TGTGCCAGCAGCCAAGATATGGGGGGACTTGGAAACACCATATATTTT. This gives the protein CASSQDMGGLGNTIYF.

The J gene is TRBJ2-5, the V gene TRBV5-6; D unclear. Trimming took 3 bases from V and 3 from J, leaving 15 bases between them. CDR3 length equals 15 residues. The germline V gene encodes CDR1 SGHDT and CDR2 YYEEEE. The CDR3 DNA sequence: TGTGCCAGCAGCTCGCCTCGGGTAGCTAAAGAGACCCAGTACTTC. Translating it yields CASSSPRVAKETQYF.

The chain couples TRBV27 to TRBJ2-3, with TRBD1 matching over 7 bases. From germline, CDR1 is MNHEY and CDR2 SMNVEV (reference sequence). The CDR3 sequence is 15 residues long. V lost 5 bases and J lost 2; bases outside the gene matches: 7. Here the CDR3 DNA reads TGTGCCAGCAGTACAGGGGCCACAACCACAGATACGCAGTATTTT. This gives the protein CASSTGATTTDTQYF.

The chain has TRBV7-3 and TRBJ2-3; 11 bases are shared with TRBD2. The CDR3 is 16 residues long. Trimming cost V 3 bases and J 5 bases; bases outside gene matches: 7. Germline V gene sequence: CDR1 SGHTA, CDR2 FQGTGA. As DNA, the CDR3 is TGTGCCAGCAGCTTGAATAGCGGGGGGGCCCAAGATACGCAGTATTTT. It encodes CASSLNSGGAQDTQYF.

This clone was seen just once. V is TRBV27 and J is TRBJ1-6; D is ambiguous. CDR1 and CDR2 from the germline V gene are MNHEY and SMNVEV (reference sequence). The CDR3 has 17 residues. Trimming pared 3 bases from V and 0 bases from J, leaving 12 bases between. As DNA, the CDR3 is TGTGCCAGCAGTTTGCACCAGGCAGGCTCCTATAATTCACCCCTCCACTTT. This encodes CASSLHQAGSYNSPLHF.

The V call is TRBV24-1, the J call TRBJ2-3; TRBD2 agrees at 8 bases. The CDR3 contains 15 residues. J was trimmed by 2 bases and V by 6 bases; bases with no gene match: 6. Germline CDR1 and CDR2: KGHDR and SFDVKD. The CDR3 loop is CATSYSGEVTDTQYF. CDR3 coding DNA: TGTGCCACCAGTTATAGCGGGGAAGTCACAGATACGCAGTATTTT.